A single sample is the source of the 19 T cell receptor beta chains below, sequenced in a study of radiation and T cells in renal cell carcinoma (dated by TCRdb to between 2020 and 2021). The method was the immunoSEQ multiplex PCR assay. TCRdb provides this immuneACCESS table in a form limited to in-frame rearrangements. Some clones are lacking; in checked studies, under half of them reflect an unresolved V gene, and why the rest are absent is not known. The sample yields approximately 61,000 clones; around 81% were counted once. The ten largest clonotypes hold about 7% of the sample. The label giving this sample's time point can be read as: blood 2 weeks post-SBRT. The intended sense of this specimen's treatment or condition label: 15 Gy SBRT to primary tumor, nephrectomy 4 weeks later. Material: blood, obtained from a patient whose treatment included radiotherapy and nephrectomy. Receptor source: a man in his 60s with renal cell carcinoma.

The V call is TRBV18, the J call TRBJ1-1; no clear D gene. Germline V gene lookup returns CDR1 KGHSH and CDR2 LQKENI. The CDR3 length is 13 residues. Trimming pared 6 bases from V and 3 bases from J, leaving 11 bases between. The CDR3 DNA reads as TGTGCCAGCTCCCCGGGTAGAGACACTGAAGCTTTCTTT. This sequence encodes CASSPGRDTEAFF.

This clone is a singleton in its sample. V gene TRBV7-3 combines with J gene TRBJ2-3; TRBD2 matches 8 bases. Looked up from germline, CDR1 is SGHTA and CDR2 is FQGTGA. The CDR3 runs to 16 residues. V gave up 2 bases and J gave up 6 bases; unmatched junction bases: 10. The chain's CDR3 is CASSLSATSVTDTQYF. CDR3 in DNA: TGTGCCAGCAGCTTATCGGCGACTAGCGTTACGGATACGCAGTATTTT. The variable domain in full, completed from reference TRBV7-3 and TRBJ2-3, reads GAGVSQTPSNKVTEKGKYVELRCDPISGHTALYWYRQSLGQGPEFLIYFQGTGAADDSGLPNDRFFAVRPEGSVSTLKIQRTERGDSAVYLCASSLSATSVTDTQYFGPGTRLTVL.

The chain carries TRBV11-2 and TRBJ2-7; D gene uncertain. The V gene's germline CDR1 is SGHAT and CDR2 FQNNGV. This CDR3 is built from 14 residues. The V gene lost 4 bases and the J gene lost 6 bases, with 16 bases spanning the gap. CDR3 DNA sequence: TGTGCCAGCAGCTCTGACCACGGCGGCTCCGAGCAGTACTTC. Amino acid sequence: CASSSDHGGSEQYF.

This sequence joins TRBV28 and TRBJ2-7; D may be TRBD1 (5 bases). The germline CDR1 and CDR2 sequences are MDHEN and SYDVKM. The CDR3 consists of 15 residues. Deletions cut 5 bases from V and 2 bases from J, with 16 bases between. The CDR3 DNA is TGTGCCAGCAGTCCCCATGGGGTAGGGGCCTACGAGCAGTACTTC. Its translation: CASSPHGVGAYEQYF.

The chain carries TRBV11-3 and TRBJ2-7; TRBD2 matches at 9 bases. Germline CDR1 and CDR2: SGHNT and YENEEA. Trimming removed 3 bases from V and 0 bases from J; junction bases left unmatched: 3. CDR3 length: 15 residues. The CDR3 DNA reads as TGTGCCAGCAGCTTTAGCGGGGGCAGCTCCTACGAGCAGTACGTC. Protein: CASSFSGGSSYEQYV.

In nucleotides, the CDR3 is TGCACCGGACAGACCCAAGAGACCCAGTACTTC. Translation: CTGQTQETQYF. The chain has TRBV20-1 and TRBJ2-5; TRBD1 might be the D (6 bases). The CDR3 runs to 11 residues. Germline CDR1 DFQATT, CDR2 SNEGSKA (reference sequence).

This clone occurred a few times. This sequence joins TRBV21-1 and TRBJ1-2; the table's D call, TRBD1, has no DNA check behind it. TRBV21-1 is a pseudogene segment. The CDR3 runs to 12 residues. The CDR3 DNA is TGTGCCAGCAGCAAGTCCAGGGATGGCTACACCTTC. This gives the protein CASSKSRDGYTF.

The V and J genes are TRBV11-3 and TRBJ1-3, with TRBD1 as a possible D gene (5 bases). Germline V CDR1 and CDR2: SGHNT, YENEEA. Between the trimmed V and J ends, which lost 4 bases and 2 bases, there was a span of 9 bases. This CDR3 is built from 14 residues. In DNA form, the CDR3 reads TGTGCCAGCAGCTCCGGGACGCCTGGAAACACCATATATTTT. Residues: CASSSGTPGNTIYF.

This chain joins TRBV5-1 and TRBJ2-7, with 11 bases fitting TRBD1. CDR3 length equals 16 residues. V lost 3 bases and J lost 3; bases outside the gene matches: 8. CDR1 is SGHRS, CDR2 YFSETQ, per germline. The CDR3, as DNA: TGCGCCAGCAGCTCCGACACCGGGACAGGGGGCTACGAGCAGTACTTC. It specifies CASSSDTGTGGYEQYF.

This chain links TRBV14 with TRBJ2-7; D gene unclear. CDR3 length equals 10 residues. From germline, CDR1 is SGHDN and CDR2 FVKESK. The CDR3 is CASSQEKGRV. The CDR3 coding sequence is TGTGCCAGCAGCCAAGAAAAGGGCCGCGTC.

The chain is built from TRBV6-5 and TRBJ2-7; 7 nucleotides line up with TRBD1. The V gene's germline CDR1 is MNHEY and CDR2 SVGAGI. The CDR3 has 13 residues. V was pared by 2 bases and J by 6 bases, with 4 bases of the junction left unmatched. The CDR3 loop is CASSYDRVSEQYF. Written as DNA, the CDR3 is TGTGCCAGCAGTTACGACAGGGTGAGCGAGCAGTACTTC.

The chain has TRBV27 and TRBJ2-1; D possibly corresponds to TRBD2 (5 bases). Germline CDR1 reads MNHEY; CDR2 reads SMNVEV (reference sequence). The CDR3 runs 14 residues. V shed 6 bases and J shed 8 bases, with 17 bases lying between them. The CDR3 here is CASSYSGSEDEQFF. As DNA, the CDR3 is TGTGCCAGCAGCTACAGTGGATCGGAGGATGAGCAGTTCTTC.

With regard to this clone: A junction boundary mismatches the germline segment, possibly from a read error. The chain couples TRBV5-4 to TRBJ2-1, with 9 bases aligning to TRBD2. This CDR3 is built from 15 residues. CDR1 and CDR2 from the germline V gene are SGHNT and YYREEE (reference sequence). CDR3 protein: CASLPGLARYDEQFF. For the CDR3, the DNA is TGTGCCAGCCTCCCGGGACTAGCACGCTACGATGAGCAGTTCTTC.

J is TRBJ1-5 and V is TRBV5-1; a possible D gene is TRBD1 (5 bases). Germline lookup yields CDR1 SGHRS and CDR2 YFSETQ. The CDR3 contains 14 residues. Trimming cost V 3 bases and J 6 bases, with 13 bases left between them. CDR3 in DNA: TGCGCCAGCAGCTCGGGATCGGGGGGTCAGCCCCAGCATTTT. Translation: CASSSGSGGQPQHF. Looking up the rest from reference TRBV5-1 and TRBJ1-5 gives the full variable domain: KAGVTQTPRYLIKTRGQQVTLSCSPISGHRSVSWYQQTPGQGLQFLFEYFSETQRNKGNFPGRFSGRQFSNSRSEMNVSTLELGDSALYLCASSSGSGGQPQHFGDGTRLSIL.

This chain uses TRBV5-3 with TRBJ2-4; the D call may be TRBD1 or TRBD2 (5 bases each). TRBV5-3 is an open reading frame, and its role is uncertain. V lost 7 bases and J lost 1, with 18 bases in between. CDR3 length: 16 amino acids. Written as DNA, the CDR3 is TGTGCCAGACCCGTTGAGGGGCTCTCGGCCAAAAACATTCAGTACTTC. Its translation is CARPVEGLSAKNIQYF.

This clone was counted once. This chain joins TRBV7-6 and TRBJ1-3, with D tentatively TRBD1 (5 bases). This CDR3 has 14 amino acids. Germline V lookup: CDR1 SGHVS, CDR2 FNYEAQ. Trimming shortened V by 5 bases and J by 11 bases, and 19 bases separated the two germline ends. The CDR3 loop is CASSPWAGQGAIYF. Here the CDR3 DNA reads TGTGCCAGCAGCCCATGGGCAGGGCAAGGGGCCATATATTTT.

The CDR3 DNA is TGTGCCAGCAGTAATAATACGTCTAGGAGGCAGCCCCAGCATTTT. It is translated as CASSNNTSRRQPQHF. V usage is TRBV5-5 and J usage is TRBJ1-5; no reliable D call. Germline V gene sequence: CDR1 SGHKS, CDR2 YYEKEE (reference sequence). This CDR3 contains 15 residues. Deletions cut 5 bases from V and 7 bases from J, with 19 bases between.

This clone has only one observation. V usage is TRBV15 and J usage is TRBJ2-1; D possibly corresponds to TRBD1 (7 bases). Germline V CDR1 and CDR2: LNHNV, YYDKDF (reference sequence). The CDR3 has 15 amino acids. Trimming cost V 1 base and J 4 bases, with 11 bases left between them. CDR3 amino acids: CATSRAGGGYNEQFF. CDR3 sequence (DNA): TGTGCCACCAGCAGAGCAGGGGGAGGATACAATGAGCAGTTCTTC.

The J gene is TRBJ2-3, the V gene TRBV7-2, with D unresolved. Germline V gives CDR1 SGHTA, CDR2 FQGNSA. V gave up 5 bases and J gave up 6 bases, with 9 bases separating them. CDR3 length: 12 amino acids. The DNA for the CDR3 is TGTGCCAGCAGCACTCCAGTGGATACGCAGTATTTT. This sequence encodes CASSTPVDTQYF.